This T cell receptor beta chain was identified in a study of blood T cell repertoires in COVID-19 (dated by TCRdb to 2020 to 2021). Context from the whole study: The collaborator samples originated in the United States, Italy and Spain and spanned the acute and convalescent phases of COVID-19. A freely available public database, intended as a resource for researchers studying the immune response to SARS-CoV-2, is where the repertoires were released. The material from the prospective study consisted of cDNA or gDNA derived from T cells, B-cell-depleted T cells, or PBMCs. The samples were drawn from the first 160 participants of the ongoing ImmuneRACE study and from 1,254 subjects provided by 6 global collaborators. Where available, HLA class I and class II types were taken from metadata supplied by the sample provider and were not determined by assay-based typing. Deeply sampled blood TCRbeta repertoires from subjects exposed to, actively infected with, or recovered from COVID-19 were included in the dataset. Nearly every sample came with metadata listing a de-identified subject ID, COVID-19 status, age in years and sex.

V has 5 bases trimmed and J has 10 bases trimmed; junction bases matching no gene number 10. Per the germline V gene, SGHVT is the CDR1 and SQSDAQ is the CDR2. Taken from cysteine to phenylalanine, the CDR3 has 14 residues. Left in the record is the CDR3 DNA by itself, 42 bases read in frame from the first base. TCRbeta CDR3 regions were amplified from genomic DNA by means of the immunoSEQ Assay, a bias-controlled multiplex PCR. The study's own analysis went as follows. Nucleated cell counts per sample were estimated from amplification of reference gene primers within the assay. To quantify the absolute abundance of each unique TCRbeta CDR3 rearrangement, sequence reads were collapsed and filtered. For each sample, productive Simpson clonality was calculated as the square root of Simpson's diversity index across productive rearrangements. This is the immuneACCESS table as TCRdb keeps it, with only in-frame sequences that have V and J called. A part of the clones is gone; compared with another copy, unresolved V genes explain less than half, and the rest is unexplained. V and J calls and clone size are those listed in that table; D and trimming were worked out from the DNA. Within this sample are 60,000 to 75,000 clones, with 80% to 90% of them counted one time only. The ten largest account for about a fifth of the sample.

In the case of this clone: Its cognate antigen has yet to be identified. Nothing much larger sits one base from this clone, and base qualities are not available.

Summary of the overall study and its limitations: The quantity of clinical and demographic metadata differed by source and by participant and was supplied without curation.

Collaborating institutions collected whole blood in K2EDTA tubes following their own protocols. Collaborator samples were shipped for TCRbeta analysis as frozen whole blood, isolated PBMCs, or DNA extracted from either sample type. The TCR comes from a woman aged 80 or over with active COVID-19. Sequenced sample: peripheral blood. The chain is assembled from TRBV7-4 and TRBJ1-4; 7 bases in the middle match TRBD1. The DNA is TGTGCCAGCAGCCTGGGGACAGACTTTGTAAAACTGTTTTTT. This gives the protein CASSLGTDFVKLFF.